A single sample is the source of the 7 T cell receptor beta chains below, sequenced in a study of T cell repertoires in cytomegalovirus infection. TCRdb redid the calling of the reads with MiXCR, one entry per CDR3 protein. This table holds under 90,000 distinct CDR3 sequences, approximately 22% found once. Their antigen targets remain unknown. The sequencing sample was made of PBMCs, sequenced either directly or after in vitro stimulation (not recorded which). The receptor source for this set is a human donor in good health (CMV status not recorded). Some clones in this sample may be carry-over from other donors' samples.

This clonotype was observed at least ten times. This chain uses TRBV10-3 with TRBJ2-7; D may match TRBD1 or TRBD2 (5 bases each). Germline CDR1 and CDR2: ENHRY and SYGVKD. Trimming stripped 5 bases from V and 0 bases from J, with 11 bases between. The CDR3 is made up of 14 amino acids. The CDR3 DNA is TGTGCCATCAGTCCCGGGGCGGCCTCCTACGAGCAGTACTTC. This sequence encodes CAISPGAASYEQYF.

This clonotype was found a few times. The chain is built from TRBV6-1 and TRBJ2-1; 8 bases agree with TRBD2. This CDR3 comprises 14 residues. Germline V CDR1 and CDR2: MNHNS, SASEGT. V gave up 7 bases and J gave up 4 bases; unmatched junction bases: 6. DNA of the CDR3: TGTGCCAGCAAGCTTAGCGGGATTTACAATGAGCAGTTCTTC. Translation gives CASKLSGIYNEQFF.

This clonotype was observed a handful of times. The gene calls are TRBV6-2 or TRBV6-3 and TRBJ1-5; perhaps TRBD1 as D (6 bases). The germline V gene has CDR1 MNHEY and CDR2 SVGEGT. Trimming cost V 2 bases and J 2 bases, with 7 bases left between them. The CDR3 covers 14 residues. The DNA for the CDR3 is TGTGCCAGCAGTTACACAGGGCGCAATCAGCCCCAGCATTTT. Amino acid sequence: CASSYTGRNQPQHF.

The chain recombines TRBV6-2 or TRBV6-3 with TRBJ2-2, with D hard to call. The germline V gene encodes CDR1 MNHEY and CDR2 SVGEGT. CDR3 length equals 16 residues. Trimming took 6 bases from V and 2 from J, leaving 16 bases between them. The CDR3 loop reads CASSSFLVVNTGELFF. CDR3 coding DNA: TGTGCCAGCAGCTCCTTTCTAGTAGTAAACACCGGGGAGCTGTTTTTT.

V is TRBV7-3 and J is TRBJ1-2, with 9 bases matching TRBD1. Germline-derived CDR1 and CDR2 are SGHTA and FQGTGA. V lost 5 bases, J lost 4 bases, and 8 bases stayed unmatched. The CDR3 spans 15 residues. CDR3 amino acids: CASSPTTTGGYGYTF. In nucleotides, the CDR3 is TGTGCCAGCAGCCCAACTACGACAGGGGGCTATGGCTACACCTTC. The variable domain in full, completed from reference TRBV7-3 and TRBJ1-2, reads GAGVSQTPSNKVTEKGKYVELRCDPISGHTALYWYRQSLGQGPEFLIYFQGTGAADDSGLPNDRFFAVRPEGSVSTLKIQRTERGDSAVYLCASSPTTTGGYGYTFGSGTRLTVV.

This clonotype was seen a few times. The chain couples TRBV29-1 to TRBJ2-5; possibly TRBD1 for D (6 bases). Germline values: CDR1 SQVTM, CDR2 ANQGSEA. The CDR3 runs to 13 residues. The V and J ends lost 5 bases and 2 bases respectively, with 12 bases between them. The CDR3 DNA reads as TGCAGCGTTATACAGGGTGGGCAAGAGACCCAGTACTTC. This translates into CSVIQGGQETQYF.

This rearrangement joins TRBV12-3 or TRBV12-4 to TRBJ2-3; D perhaps matches TRBD1 (5 bases). CDR3 length: 14 amino acids. The germline V and J ends were trimmed by 6 bases and 6 bases, with 16 bases remaining between them. The CDR3 bases are TGTGCCAGCAGCCCTCTAGGGGCCAAGGATACGCAGTATTTT. As protein: CASSPLGAKDTQYF.